The 12 T cell receptor beta chains in this list originate from one sample, sequenced in a study of OX40 agonist ivuxolimab in advanced cancers. The protocol was immunoSEQ multiplex PCR, while the TCRdb copy is restricted to in-frame clones and leaves out a portion. This table has 84,000 or so clones, 84% appearing once. The sample in question was CD4+ or CD8+ T cells sorted from blood, obtained in a trial of the OX40 agonist ivuxolimab. All receptors come from an adult with an advanced solid tumor such as melanoma, head and neck, liver or kidney cancer.

The chain uses TRBV9 and TRBJ1-1; D gene unclear. Germline CDR1 SGDLS, CDR2 YYNGEE. The CDR3 length is 15 residues. V lost 0 bases to trimming and J lost 1 base, with 10 bases between them. CDR3 in amino acids: CASSVGVGTNTEAFF. The DNA of the CDR3 is TGTGCCAGCAGCGTAGGGGTAGGAACGAACACTGAAGCTTTCTTT.

In nucleotides, the CDR3 is TGCGCCAGCAGTGAGACCGGTAACTATGGCTACACCTTC. Its translation: CASSETGNYGYTF. The chain is built from TRBV10-2 and TRBJ1-2, with D unclear. V dropped 2 bases and J dropped 1 base, with 5 bases sitting between them. Germline loops: CDR1 WSHSY, CDR2 SAAADI. The CDR3 has 13 residues.

The CDR3 DNA follows: TGTGCCAGCAGTTTGGGGGGTTTCTATAATTCACCCCTCCACTTT. Residues: CASSLGGFYNSPLHF. This rearrangement joins TRBV28 to TRBJ1-6; possible D gene TRBD1, 5 bases. Deletions cut 3 bases from V and 3 bases from J, with 9 bases between. Looked up from germline, CDR1 is MDHEN and CDR2 is SYDVKM. This CDR3 comprises 15 residues.

The chain carries TRBV20-1 and TRBJ2-1; no clear D gene. This CDR3 contains 11 residues. Germline values: CDR1 DFQATT, CDR2 SNEGSKA (reference sequence). Trimming took 3 bases from V and 8 from J, leaving 8 bases between them. CDR3 in amino acids: CSASPEDEQFF. The CDR3 DNA sequence: TGCAGTGCTAGTCCTGAGGATGAGCAGTTCTTC.

This rearrangement joins TRBV25-1 to TRBJ2-3; TRBD2 aligns across 8 bases. Trimming took 6 bases from V and 0 from J; bases not matched to a gene: 8. The CDR3 is 16 amino acids. Per germline, CDR1 MGHDK and CDR2 SYGVNS. The CDR3: CASSLGLGTSTDTQYF. Here the CDR3 DNA reads TGTGCCAGCAGCCTGGGACTAGGGACTAGCACAGATACGCAGTATTTT.

The CDR3 nucleotides read TGTGCCAGCAGCTTGTGGGGGGAAAACATTCAGTACTTC. Translating gives CASSLWGENIQYF. The chain carries TRBV7-9 and TRBJ2-4, with a weak D call TRBD2 (6 bases). Deletions cut 3 bases from V and 5 bases from J, with 8 bases between. CDR3 length equals 13 residues. In germline, CDR1 is SEHNR, CDR2 FQNEAQ (reference sequence). Full variable domain (outside the CDR3, taken from reference TRBV7-9 and TRBJ2-4): DTGVSQNPRHKITKRGQNVTFRCDPISEHNRLYWYRQTLGQGPEFLTYFQNEAQLEKSRLLSDRFSAERPKGSFSTLEIQRTEQGDSAMYLCASSLWGENIQYFGAGTRLSVL.

In its sample, this clone was seen a few times. Other DNA sequences of this sample code for an identical CDR3. The V call is TRBV9, the J call TRBJ1-3; the D is unclear. Germline V gene data show CDR1 as SGDLS and CDR2 as YYNGEE. V was clipped by 0 bases and J by 0 bases, with 4 bases between them. This CDR3 contains 14 residues. Here the CDR3 DNA reads TGTGCCAGCAGCGTAGGGAGCTCTGGAAACACCATATATTTT. Its translation is CASSVGSSGNTIYF. The full variable domain, rest sourced from reference TRBV9 and TRBJ1-3, is DSGVTQTPKHLITATGQRVTLRCSPRSGDLSVYWYQQSLDQGLQFLIQYYNGEERAKGNILERFSAQQFPDLHSELNLSSLELGDSALYFCASSVGSSGNTIYFGEGSWLTVV.

This clone was found once. J is TRBJ1-6 and V is TRBV28; tentative D call: TRBD1 (5 bases). Germline CDR1 reads MDHEN; CDR2 reads SYDVKM. The CDR3 loop spans 16 amino acids. Trimming took off 11 bases at V and 0 bases at J, with 17 bases between the two ends. The CDR3 is CAGGGGSSSYNSPLHF. DNA for the CDR3: TGTGCCGGGGGTGGCGGTTCGAGCTCCTATAATTCACCCCTCCACTTT.

The chain has TRBV29-1 and TRBJ2-2; 13 bases match TRBD2. The V gene's germline CDR1 is SQVTM and CDR2 ANQGSEA. V was pared by 0 bases and J by 6 bases, with 7 bases of the junction left unmatched. There are 17 residues in the CDR3. Here the CDR3 reads CSVEDPLAGGPSGELFF. DNA for the CDR3: TGCAGCGTTGAAGACCCACTAGCGGGGGGGCCGTCCGGGGAGCTGTTTTTT.

V is TRBV6-5 and J is TRBJ1-2; D is unclear. This CDR3 contains 15 residues. V lost 0 bases and J 4 bases, leaving 12 bases between the germline ends. From germline, CDR1 is MNHEY and CDR2 SVGAGI. The CDR3 sequence: CASSYSMAETYGYTF. DNA for the CDR3: TGTGCCAGCAGTTACTCGATGGCAGAAACCTATGGCTACACCTTC.

The CDR3 reads CASSQDPGRGLYNEQFF. Here the CDR3 DNA reads TGCGCCAGCAGCCAAGATCCGGGCAGGGGGCTGTACAATGAGCAGTTCTTC. This chain links TRBV4-1 with TRBJ2-1, with TRBD1 matching 8 bases. V dropped 0 bases and J dropped 4; count of bases not matched to a gene: 8. The CDR3 is 17 residues long. Germline-derived CDR1 and CDR2 are MGHRA and YSYEKL.

The chain has TRBV19 and TRBJ2-7, with 9 positions matching TRBD2. CDR1 LNHDA and CDR2 SQIVND come from the germline V gene (reference sequence). V lost 9 bases to trimming and J lost 5 bases; unmatched junction nucleotides: 14. CDR3 length: 15 amino acids. CDR3 amino acids: CASQGSGTSFHEQYF. CDR3 sequence (DNA): TGTGCCAGCCAGGGGAGTGGGACTAGCTTCCACGAGCAGTACTTC. Based on the CDR3 plus reference TRBV19 and TRBJ2-7, the full variable domain is DGGITQSPKYLFRKEGQNVTLSCEQNLNHDAMYWYRQDPGQGLRLIYYSQIVNDFQKGDIAEGYSVSREKKESFPLTVTSAQKNPTAFYLCASQGSGTSFHEQYFGPGTRLTVT.